Each of the 26 T cell receptor beta chains below was sequenced from the same sample in a study of OX40 agonist ivuxolimab in advanced cancers. Libraries were prepared by immunoSEQ multiplex PCR; TCRdb keeps only in-frame clonotypes and omits some of them. The sample includes about 69,000 clones, 85% to 90% of them seen just once. This sample comprised CD4+ or CD8+ T cells sorted from blood, obtained in a trial of the OX40 agonist ivuxolimab. These TCRs come from an adult with an advanced solid tumor such as melanoma, head and neck, liver or kidney cancer.

V and J are TRBV7-8 and TRBJ1-1; no definite D call. Looked up from germline, CDR1 is SGHVS and CDR2 is FQNEAQ. There are 14 residues in the CDR3. V shed 3 bases and J shed 0 bases, with 8 bases lying between them. The CDR3 sequence: CASSFGSLNTEAFF. The CDR3 DNA sequence: TGTGCCAGCAGCTTCGGCAGCCTGAACACTGAAGCTTTCTTT.

The chain employs TRBV14 and TRBJ1-5; 7 nucleotides match TRBD1. J gave up 0 bases and V 10 bases, and 24 bases lay outside the gene matches. CDR1 and CDR2 (germline): SGHDN, FVKESK. This CDR3 is built from 20 residues. The CDR3 DNA is TGTGCCACCCCCTCTTGGACAGGTCTACCGGGCCTATATAGCAATCAGCCCCAGCATTTT. This encodes CATPSWTGLPGLYSNQPQHF.

This clone was observed a few times. The J gene is TRBJ1-2, the V gene TRBV5-6, with D maybe TRBD1 (6 bases). Deletions cut 3 bases from V and 4 bases from J, with 16 bases between. Looked up from germline, CDR1 is SGHDT and CDR2 is YYEEEE. This CDR3 is 15 amino acids long. The CDR3 loop is CASSSYRVGSYGYTF. The CDR3, as DNA: TGTGCCAGCAGCTCATACAGGGTGGGGAGCTATGGCTACACCTTC.

The chain employs TRBV5-1 and TRBJ2-2; 9 bases are a match to TRBD2. The CDR3 has 16 residues. Germline CDR1 and CDR2: SGHRS and YFSETQ. The V and J ends lost 3 bases and 2 bases, in that order; junction bases with no gene match: 5. The CDR3 bases are TGCGCCAGCAGCTCCCGACTAGCGGAAAACACCGGGGAGCTGTTTTTT. This encodes CASSSRLAENTGELFF.

This chain uses TRBV5-4 with TRBJ2-1; D possibly corresponds to TRBD2 (5 bases). The germline V and J ends were trimmed by 4 bases and 2 bases, with 13 bases remaining between them. Germline V gene lookup returns CDR1 SGHNT and CDR2 YYREEE (reference sequence). The CDR3 contains 15 residues. For the CDR3, the DNA is TGTGCCAGCAGCGACCTTGAGGGAACCTACAATGAGCAGTTCTTC. Translating it yields CASSDLEGTYNEQFF.

This sequence joins TRBV14 and TRBJ2-1; D call uncertain. Trimming shortened V by 1 base and J by 5 bases, and 6 bases separated the two germline ends. The CDR3 is 13 amino acids. Germline CDR1 reads SGHDN; CDR2 reads FVKESK. In DNA, the CDR3 is TGTGCCAGCAGCCAAGTGGATCACAATGAGCAGTTCTTC. This codes for CASSQVDHNEQFF.

CDR3 in DNA: TGTGCCAGCAGCTTAGGTCAGTTTTCCACCACAGATACGCAGTATTTT. Protein: CASSLGQFSTTDTQYF. This chain connects TRBV7-9 to TRBJ2-3; D is ambiguous. Trimming removed 1 base from V and 2 bases from J, with 13 bases in between. CDR3 length: 16 amino acids. Per germline, CDR1 SEHNR and CDR2 FQNEAQ (reference sequence).

This clone showed up just a few times. The V gene is TRBV7-6, the J gene TRBJ2-1, with D perhaps matching TRBD2 (5 bases). Germline CDR1 and CDR2: SGHVS and FNYEAQ. This CDR3 region has 17 residues. Trimming shortened V by 2 bases and J by 0 bases, and 14 bases separated the two germline ends. The DNA for the CDR3 is TGTGCCAGCAGCTTAAACCCCCCGGGGAGCTCCTACAATGAGCAGTTCTTC. This codes for CASSLNPPGSSYNEQFF. The full variable domain, in which reference TRBV7-6 and TRBJ2-1 provide the parts outside the CDR3, is GAGVSQSPRYKVTKRGQDVALRCDPISGHVSLYWYRQALGQGPEFLTYFNYEAQQDKSGLPNDRFSAERPEGSISTLTIQRTEQRDSAMYRCASSLNPPGSSYNEQFFGPGTRLTVL.

This clone was recorded a few times. This chain links TRBV28 with TRBJ2-1; 9 positions match TRBD2. CDR1 and CDR2 from the germline V gene are MDHEN and SYDVKM. The V and J ends lost 5 bases and 5 bases, in that order; junction bases with no gene match: 7. The CDR3 length is 15 residues. The CDR3 reads CASSPGLAPHNEQFF. The DNA of the CDR3 is TGTGCCAGCAGTCCTGGACTAGCGCCGCACAATGAGCAGTTCTTC.

This clone was counted once. The genes are TRBV7-9 and TRBJ1-2; 9 bases match TRBD1. Germline loops: CDR1 SEHNR, CDR2 FQNEAQ (reference sequence). The CDR3 length is 17 residues. V shed 5 bases and J 0 bases; nucleotides not matched to a gene: 10. As DNA, the CDR3 is TGTGCCAGCAGCCTTAGAGTGGGACAGGGTGCTAACTATGGCTACACCTTC. It codes for CASSLRVGQGANYGYTF.

The V call is TRBV28, the J call TRBJ2-7, with TRBD1 matching 9 bases. The CDR3 is 15 amino acids. The trim removed 6 bases at V and 4 bases at J, leaving 10 bases unmatched. CDR1 and CDR2 (germline): MDHEN, SYDVKM. CDR3: CASSQSGTGSYEQYF. Here the CDR3 DNA reads TGTGCCAGCAGCCAATCAGGGACAGGGTCTTACGAGCAGTACTTC. Based on the CDR3 plus reference TRBV28 and TRBJ2-7, the full variable domain is DVKVTQSSRYLVKRTGEKVFLECVQDMDHENMFWYRQDPGLGLRLIYFSYDVKMKEKGDIPEGYSVSREKKERFSLILESASTNQTSMYLCASSQSGTGSYEQYFGPGTRLTVT.

The chain recombines TRBV28 with TRBJ1-5, with 9 nucleotides matching TRBD1. J lost 4 bases, V lost 5 bases, and 6 bases had no gene match. Germline CDR1 reads MDHEN; CDR2 reads SYDVKM. The CDR3 is 15 residues long. CDR3 region: CASSQGQGRNQPQHF. The CDR3 region has the DNA TGTGCCAGCAGTCAAGGACAGGGGAGGAATCAGCCCCAGCATTTT.

V gene TRBV6-1 combines with J gene TRBJ2-6, with TRBD1 matching over 7 bases. Germline-derived CDR1 and CDR2 are MNHNS and SASEGT. V lost 10 bases and J lost 3; bases outside the gene matches: 9. The CDR3 runs to 15 residues. The CDR3 is CATAPNRGGANVLTF. For the CDR3, the DNA is TGTGCCACCGCCCCCAACAGGGGTGGGGCCAACGTCCTGACTTTC.

This sequence joins TRBV6-5 and TRBJ2-1; TRBD2 matches 8 bases. Per the germline V gene, CDR1 is MNHEY and CDR2 is SVGAGI. Trimming took 5 bases from V and 9 from J; bases not matched to a gene: 6. CDR3 length: 13 residues. In nucleotides, the CDR3 is TGTGCCAGCAGTAATACGGGAGGGGGTGAGCAGTTCTTC. As protein: CASSNTGGGEQFF.

J is TRBJ1-3 and V is TRBV28, with 8 bases matching TRBD1. The CDR3 runs to 16 residues. Germline assignment: CDR1 MDHEN and CDR2 SYDVKM. With V trimmed by 5 bases and J by 4 bases, 10 bases remained unmatched. The CDR3 region has the DNA TGTGCCAGCAGTGCGCAGGGGGCCGGGTCGGGAAACACCATATATTTT. This translates into CASSAQGAGSGNTIYF.

V and J are TRBV7-9 and TRBJ1-2; D call uncertain. The germline gives CDR1 SEHNR, CDR2 FQNEAQ (reference sequence). The V gene lost 4 bases and the J gene lost 4 bases, with 10 bases spanning the gap. This CDR3 has 13 amino acids. CDR3 residues: CASSYGEAYGYTF. DNA of the CDR3: TGTGCCAGCAGCTACGGAGAAGCCTATGGCTACACCTTC.

The rearrangement joins TRBV6-1 to TRBJ2-7; either TRBD1 or TRBD2 may supply D (6 bases each). V gave up 5 bases and J gave up 2 bases, with 10 bases separating them. CDR3 length: 13 residues. The V gene's germline CDR1 is MNHNS and CDR2 SASEGT. CDR3 bases: TGTGCCAGCAGTCCCGGGGGCACCTACGAGCAGTACTTC. The encoded protein is CASSPGGTYEQYF.

This clone has a handful of counts. The rearrangement joins TRBV27 to TRBJ1-2; the match to TRBD1 covers 7 bases. This CDR3 has 17 amino acids. The V gene end was trimmed by 2 bases and the J gene end by 2 bases; junction bases not matched to a gene: 11. Germline CDR1 is MNHEY and CDR2 is SMNVEV (reference sequence). The CDR3 DNA reads as TGTGCCAGCAGTTTAAAGGGGAGGGGGGGACAGAACTATGGCTACACCTTC. Protein: CASSLKGRGGQNYGYTF.

This clone has only one observation. The rearrangement joins TRBV7-9 to TRBJ2-3, with no clear D. Trimming removed 5 bases from V and 3 bases from J, with 6 bases in between. Per the germline V gene, CDR1 is SEHNR and CDR2 is FQNEAQ (reference sequence). The CDR3 is made up of 12 amino acids. The CDR3 sequence is CASSHNTDTQYF. The CDR3 DNA reads as TGTGCCAGCAGCCATAATACAGATACGCAGTATTTT.

V gene TRBV12-2 combines with J gene TRBJ2-5; the DNA was not compared with TRBD1, the D call given in the table. TRBV12-2 is recorded as a pseudogene. The CDR3 has 14 residues. The CDR3 is CASRLGCSLETQYF. The CDR3 nucleotides read TGTGCAAGTCGCTTAGGATGCAGTCTAGAGACCCAGTACTTC.

The rearrangement joins TRBV4-1 to TRBJ1-3; no clear D gene. This CDR3 is 16 amino acids long. CDR1 is MGHRA, CDR2 YSYEKL, per germline. The V gene lost 1 base and the J gene lost 7 bases, with 17 bases spanning the gap. The CDR3 region has the DNA TGCGCCAGCAGCCAAGTAGGCCGGGGTCAAGGTAACACCATATATTTT. Translation: CASSQVGRGQGNTIYF.

The chain employs TRBV11-3 and TRBJ2-1; TRBD2 agrees at 12 bases. CDR1 is SGHNT and CDR2 is YENEEA in the germline V gene. The CDR3 length is 17 residues. After removal of 1 base from V and 8 bases from J, the junction contained 9 bases not matched to a gene. CDR3 in DNA: TGTGCCAGCAGCTTAGGGGTACTAGCGGGAGGAGGCGATGAGCAGTTCTTC. This encodes CASSLGVLAGGGDEQFF.

This CDR3 is CASLGDSNQPQHF. CDR3 sequence (DNA): TGTGCCAGCCTGGGTGATAGCAATCAGCCCCAGCATTTT. The chain employs TRBV2 and TRBJ1-5; D uncertain. Trimming stripped 8 bases from V and 0 bases from J, with 8 bases between. CDR3 length: 13 amino acids. CDR1 SNHLY and CDR2 FYNNEI come from the germline V gene.

This clone occurred a few times. The chain recombines TRBV28 with TRBJ1-3; no clear D. CDR1 and CDR2 (germline): MDHEN, SYDVKM. V gave up 7 bases and J gave up 4 bases, with 8 bases separating them. The CDR3 is made up of 12 amino acids. CDR3 residues: CASTRVGNTIYF. For the CDR3, the DNA is TGTGCCAGCACCCGAGTCGGAAACACCATATATTTT.

J is TRBJ1-2 and V is TRBV28; D remains ambiguous. The CDR3 has 17 amino acids. V gave up 4 bases and J gave up 4 bases, with 22 bases separating them. Per the germline V gene, CDR1 is MDHEN and CDR2 is SYDVKM. The CDR3 DNA reads TGTGCCAGCAGTTCTATTTTGGACTTCGGTGGCGGCTATGGCTACACCTTC. Translation: CASSSILDFGGGYGYTF.

The genes are TRBV7-2 and TRBJ2-3; no definite D call. V lost 5 bases, J lost 1 base, and 7 bases lay in between. Germline lookup yields CDR1 SGHTA and CDR2 FQGNSA. The CDR3 consists of 13 residues. CDR3 loop: CASSPPGTDTQYF. Written as DNA, the CDR3 is TGTGCCAGCAGCCCCCCGGGCACAGATACGCAGTATTTT.